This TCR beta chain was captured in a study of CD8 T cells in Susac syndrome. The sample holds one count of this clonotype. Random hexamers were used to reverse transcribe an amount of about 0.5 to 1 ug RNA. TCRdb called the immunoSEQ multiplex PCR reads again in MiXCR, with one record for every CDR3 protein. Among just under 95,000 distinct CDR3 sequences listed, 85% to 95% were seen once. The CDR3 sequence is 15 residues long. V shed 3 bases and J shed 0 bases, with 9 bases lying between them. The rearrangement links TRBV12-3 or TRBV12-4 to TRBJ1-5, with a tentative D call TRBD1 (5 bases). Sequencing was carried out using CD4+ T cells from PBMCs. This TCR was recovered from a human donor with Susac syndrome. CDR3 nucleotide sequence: TGTGCCAGCAGTTTCGGGGGAGTTAGCAATCAGCCCCAGCATTTT. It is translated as CASSFGGVSNQPQHF.